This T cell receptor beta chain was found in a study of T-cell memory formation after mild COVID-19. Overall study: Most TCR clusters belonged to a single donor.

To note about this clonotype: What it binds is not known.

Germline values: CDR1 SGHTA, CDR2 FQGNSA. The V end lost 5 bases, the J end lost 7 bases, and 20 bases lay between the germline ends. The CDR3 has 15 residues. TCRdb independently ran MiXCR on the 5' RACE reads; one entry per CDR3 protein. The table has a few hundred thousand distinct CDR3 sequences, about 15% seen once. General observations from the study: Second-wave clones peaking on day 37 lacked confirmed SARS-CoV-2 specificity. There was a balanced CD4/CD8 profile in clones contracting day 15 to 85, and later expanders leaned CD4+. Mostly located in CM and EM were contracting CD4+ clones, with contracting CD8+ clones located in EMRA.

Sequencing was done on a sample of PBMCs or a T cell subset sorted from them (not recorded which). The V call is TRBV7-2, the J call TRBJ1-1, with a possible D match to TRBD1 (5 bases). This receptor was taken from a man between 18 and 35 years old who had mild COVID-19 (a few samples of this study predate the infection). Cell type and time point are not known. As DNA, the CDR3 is TGTGCCAGCAGCACCCGCGGGGGGGGGACTATTGAAGCTTTCTTT. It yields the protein CASSTRGGGTIEAFF.